This T cell receptor (beta chain) was identified during a study of early T cells in non-severe SARS-CoV-2 infection. TCRdb recomputed calls from the 5' RACE reads with MiXCR, one row per CDR3 protein. The table includes approximately 50,000 distinct CDR3 sequences, approximately 9.8% detected once. The V end was cut by 2 bases, the J end by 4 bases, with 19 bases between. CDR1 SEHNR and CDR2 FQNEAQ come from the germline V gene (reference sequence). The CDR3 is 17 residues long. The TCR sequence derives from an adult who was a healthcare worker with PCR-confirmed SARS-CoV-2 infection or an uninfected control (not recorded which). Input material: whole blood. The V and J genes are TRBV7-9 and TRBJ2-3; D perhaps matches TRBD2 (6 bases). CDR3 region: CASSLLPGTTRADTQYF. Written as DNA, the CDR3 is TGTGCCAGCAGCTTACTCCCGGGGACGACTAGGGCAGATACGCAGTATTTT.